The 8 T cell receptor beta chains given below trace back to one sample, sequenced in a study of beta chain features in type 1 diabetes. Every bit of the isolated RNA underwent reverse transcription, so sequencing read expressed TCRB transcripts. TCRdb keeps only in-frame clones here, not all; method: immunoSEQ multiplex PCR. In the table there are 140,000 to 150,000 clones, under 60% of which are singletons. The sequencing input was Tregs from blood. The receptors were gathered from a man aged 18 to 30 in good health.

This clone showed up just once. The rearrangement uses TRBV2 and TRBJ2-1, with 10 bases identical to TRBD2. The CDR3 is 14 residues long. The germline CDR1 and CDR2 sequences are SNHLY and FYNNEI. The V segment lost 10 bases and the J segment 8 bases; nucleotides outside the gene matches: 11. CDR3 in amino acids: CATRRGLAIDEQFF. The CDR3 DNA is TGTGCCACCAGGCGGGGACTAGCGATAGATGAGCAGTTCTTC.

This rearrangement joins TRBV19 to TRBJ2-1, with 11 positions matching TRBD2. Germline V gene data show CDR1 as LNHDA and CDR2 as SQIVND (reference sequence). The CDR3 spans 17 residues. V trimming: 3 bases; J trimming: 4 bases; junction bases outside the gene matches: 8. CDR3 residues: CASSISLAGGPYNEQFF. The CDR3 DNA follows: TGTGCCAGTAGTATTAGTCTAGCGGGAGGCCCATACAATGAGCAGTTCTTC.

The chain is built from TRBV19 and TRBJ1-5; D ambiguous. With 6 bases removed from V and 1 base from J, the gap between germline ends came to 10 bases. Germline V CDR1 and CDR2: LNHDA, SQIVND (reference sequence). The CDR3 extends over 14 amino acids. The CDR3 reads CASRRSPSNQPQHF. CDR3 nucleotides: TGTGCCAGTAGACGTAGTCCCAGCAATCAGCCCCAGCATTTT.

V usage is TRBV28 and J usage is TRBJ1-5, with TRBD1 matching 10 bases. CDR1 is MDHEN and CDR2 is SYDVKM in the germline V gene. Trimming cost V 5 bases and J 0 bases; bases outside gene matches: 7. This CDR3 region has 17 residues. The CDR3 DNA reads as TGTGCCAGCAGTCGCCCGACAGGGGGCCTTAGCAATCAGCCCCAGCATTTT. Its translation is CASSRPTGGLSNQPQHF.

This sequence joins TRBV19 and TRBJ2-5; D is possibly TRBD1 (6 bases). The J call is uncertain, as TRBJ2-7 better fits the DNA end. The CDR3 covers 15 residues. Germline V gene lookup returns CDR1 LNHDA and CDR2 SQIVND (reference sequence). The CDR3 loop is CASSYSQGRSYEQYF. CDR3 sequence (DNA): TGTGCCAGTAGTTACTCCCAGGGGCGCTCCTACGAGCAGTACTTC.

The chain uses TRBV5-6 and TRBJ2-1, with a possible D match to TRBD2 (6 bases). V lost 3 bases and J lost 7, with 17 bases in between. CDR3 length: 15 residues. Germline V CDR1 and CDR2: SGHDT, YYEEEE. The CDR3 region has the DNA TGTGCCAGCAGCTCCCCGCGGAGGGCCAGGAATGAGCAGTTCTTC. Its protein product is CASSSPRRARNEQFF.

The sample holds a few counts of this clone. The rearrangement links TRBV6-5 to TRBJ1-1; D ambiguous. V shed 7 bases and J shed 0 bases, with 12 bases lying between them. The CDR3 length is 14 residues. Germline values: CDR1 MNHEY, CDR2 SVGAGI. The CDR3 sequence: CASKFRRVNTEAFF. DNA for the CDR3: TGTGCCAGCAAATTCCGGCGGGTGAACACTGAAGCTTTCTTT.

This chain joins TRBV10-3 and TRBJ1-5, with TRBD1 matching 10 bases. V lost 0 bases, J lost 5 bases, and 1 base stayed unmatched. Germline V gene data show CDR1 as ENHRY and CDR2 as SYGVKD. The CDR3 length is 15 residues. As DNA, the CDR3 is TGTGCCATCAGTGAGTCGGACAGGGGGGATCAGCCCCAGCATTTT. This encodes CAISESDRGDQPQHF.